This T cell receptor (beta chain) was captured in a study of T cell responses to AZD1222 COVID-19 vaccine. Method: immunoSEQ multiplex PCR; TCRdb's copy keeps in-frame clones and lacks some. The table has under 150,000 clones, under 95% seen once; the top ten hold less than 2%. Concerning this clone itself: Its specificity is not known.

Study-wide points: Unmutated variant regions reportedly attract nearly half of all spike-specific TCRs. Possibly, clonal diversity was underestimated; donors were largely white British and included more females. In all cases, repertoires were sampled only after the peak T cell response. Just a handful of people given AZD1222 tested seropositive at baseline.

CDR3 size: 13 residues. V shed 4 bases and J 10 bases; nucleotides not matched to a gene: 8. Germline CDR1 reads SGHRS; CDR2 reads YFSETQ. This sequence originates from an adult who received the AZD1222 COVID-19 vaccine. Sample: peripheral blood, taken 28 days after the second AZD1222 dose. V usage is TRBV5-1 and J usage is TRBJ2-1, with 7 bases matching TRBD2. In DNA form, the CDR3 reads TGCGCCAGCAGCCCCGCACCTAGCGGCGAGCAGTTCTTC. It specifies CASSPAPSGEQFF.